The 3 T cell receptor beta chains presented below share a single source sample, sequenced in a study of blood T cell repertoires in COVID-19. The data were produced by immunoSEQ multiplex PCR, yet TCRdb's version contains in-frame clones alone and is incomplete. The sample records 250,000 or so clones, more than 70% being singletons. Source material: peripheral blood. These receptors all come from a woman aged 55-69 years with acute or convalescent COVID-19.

The CDR3: CASSLHSGTGGQPQHF. In DNA, the CDR3 is TGTGCCAGCAGCTTACATAGCGGGACCGGTGGGCAGCCCCAGCATTTT. The chain is built from TRBV5-8 and TRBJ1-5, with D possibly matching TRBD1 (5 bases). There are 16 residues in the CDR3. The V end was cut by 2 bases, the J end by 7 bases, with 19 bases between. The germline V gene has CDR1 SGHTS and CDR2 YDEGEE.

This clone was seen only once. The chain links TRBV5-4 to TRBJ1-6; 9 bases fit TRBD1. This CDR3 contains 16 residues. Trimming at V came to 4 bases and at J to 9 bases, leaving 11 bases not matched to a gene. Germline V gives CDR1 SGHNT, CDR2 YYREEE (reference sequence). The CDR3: CASSTGQGRVSSPLHF. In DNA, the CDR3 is TGTGCCAGCAGCACGGGACAGGGAAGGGTGAGTTCACCCCTCCACTTT.

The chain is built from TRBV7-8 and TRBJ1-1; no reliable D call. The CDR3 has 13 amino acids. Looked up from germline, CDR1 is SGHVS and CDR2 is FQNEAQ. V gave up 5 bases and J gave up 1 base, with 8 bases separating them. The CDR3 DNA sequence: TGTGCCAGCAGCCCCCCAGGGAACACTGAAGCTTTCTTT. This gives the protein CASSPPGNTEAFF.